These 30 T cell receptor beta chains share one sample of origin, sequenced in a study of memory CD8 T cells in hepatitis C reinfection. Described time point: pre-reinfection, 55 to 20 weeks before reinfection detection. Sorted cells were sequenced directly ex vivo without any in vitro expansion. Clones were sequenced by immunoSEQ multiplex PCR, and TCRdb holds only the in-frame ones, with some missing. The sample carries 45,000 to 55,000 clones, roughly 89% recorded once. The source material was naive CD8+ T cells sorted from blood. The receptors derive from a man between 18 and 35 years old with hepatitis C virus infection.

The chain carries TRBV7-9 and TRBJ1-2; 11 bases map to TRBD1. J was trimmed by 7 bases and V by 6 bases; bases with no gene match: 4. Per germline, CDR1 SEHNR and CDR2 FQNEAQ (reference sequence). The CDR3 is made up of 13 amino acids. The CDR3 DNA reads as TGTGCCAGCAGAGCCGGGACAGGGGGTGGCTACACCTTC. Its translation: CASRAGTGGGYTF.

The V and J genes are TRBV5-4 and TRBJ2-5, with unresolved D. From germline, CDR1 is SGHNT and CDR2 YYREEE (reference sequence). The V gene lost 0 bases and the J gene lost 2 bases, with 8 bases spanning the gap. There are 14 residues in the CDR3. CDR3 amino acids: CASSLGSAQETQYF. The CDR3 DNA follows: TGTGCCAGCAGCTTGGGAAGCGCGCAAGAGACCCAGTACTTC.

The V call is TRBV15, the J call TRBJ1-4; 7 bases are shared with TRBD1. From germline, CDR1 is LNHNV and CDR2 YYDKDF (reference sequence). The V gene end was trimmed by 0 bases and the J gene end by 8 bases; junction bases not matched to a gene: 6. The CDR3 extends over 15 amino acids. The CDR3 spells CATSRDTGEDEKLFF. In DNA form, the CDR3 reads TGTGCCACCAGCAGAGACACAGGGGAGGACGAAAAACTGTTTTTT.

The genes are TRBV29-1 and TRBJ2-3, with 7 bases lining up with TRBD2. V lost 8 bases, J lost 1 base, and 12 bases stayed unmatched. CDR3 size: 15 residues. Germline CDR1 SQVTM, CDR2 ANQGSEA. The CDR3 bases are TGCAGCTCCAATGGGGGGGTAGGGGGCACAGATACGCAGTATTTT. It encodes CSSNGGVGGTDTQYF.

The rearrangement joins TRBV5-5 to TRBJ1-4; TRBD1 matches at 7 bases. The V gene's germline CDR1 is SGHKS and CDR2 YYEKEE (reference sequence). This CDR3 region has 15 residues. V lost 0 bases and J lost 3; bases outside the gene matches: 2. CDR3 nucleotides: TGTGCCAGCAGCTTGGAAGGGACAGCTAATGAAAAACTGTTTTTT. This sequence encodes CASSLEGTANEKLFF.

The chain recombines TRBV7-9 with TRBJ2-3, with D perhaps TRBD1 (6 bases). Per the germline V gene, CDR1 is SEHNR and CDR2 is FQNEAQ (reference sequence). The CDR3 spans 17 residues. Trimming stripped 6 bases from V and 0 bases from J, with 19 bases between. The DNA of the CDR3 is TGTGCCAGCAGATTGGGGGCCGGGACGGCAAGCACAGATACGCAGTATTTT. The encoded protein is CASRLGAGTASTDTQYF.

For the CDR3, the DNA is TGTGCCAGCAGTTTTTCTGGACAGGGGGCAAAATATGAGCAGTTCTTC. Translated, it gives CASSFSGQGAKYEQFF. V and J are TRBV27 and TRBJ2-1; 11 bases are shared with TRBD1. Trimming cost V 3 bases and J 8 bases; bases outside gene matches: 9. The CDR3 is made up of 16 amino acids. CDR1 and CDR2 from the germline V gene are MNHEY and SMNVEV (reference sequence).

V is TRBV28 and J is TRBJ1-4; 8 bases agree with TRBD1. The germline V gene has CDR1 MDHEN and CDR2 SYDVKM. J gave up 8 bases and V 2 bases, and 10 bases lay outside the gene matches. This CDR3 contains 16 residues. The CDR3 protein is CASSLRQGASNEKLFF. CDR3 bases: TGTGCCAGCAGTTTACGGCAGGGGGCTTCAAACGAAAAACTGTTTTTT.

V gene TRBV29-1 combines with J gene TRBJ2-7; the D gene is possibly TRBD2 (7 bases). CDR1 is SQVTM and CDR2 is ANQGSEA in the germline V gene. CDR3 length equals 13 residues. V lost 3 bases and J lost 5, with 14 bases in between. The CDR3 bases are TGCAGCGTTGACTTAGGGGGGGAGGACGAGCAGTACTTC. Translated, it gives CSVDLGGEDEQYF.

A word on this clone: This sample includes further DNA sequences coding for the same CDR3. The chain has TRBV5-1 and TRBJ1-2; no clear D. V lost 4 bases and J 2 bases, leaving 9 bases between the germline ends. This CDR3 spans 13 amino acids. Looked up from germline, CDR1 is SGHRS and CDR2 is YFSETQ. The CDR3 coding sequence is TGCGCCAGCAGCCCTAACTTAAACTATGGCTACACCTTC. Translation: CASSPNLNYGYTF.

This clone has just a few counts. The rearrangement joins TRBV6-1 to TRBJ1-1; 8 positions match TRBD1. The CDR3 contains 14 residues. The germline V gene has CDR1 MNHNS and CDR2 SASEGT. Germline trimming cut 6 bases from V and 4 bases from J; bases unmatched to any gene: 7. The DNA of the CDR3 is TGTGCCAGCAGGGGAGACAGGGGATCCACTGAAGCTTTCTTT. Amino acids: CASRGDRGSTEAFF.

This chain uses TRBV27 with TRBJ2-3, with D unresolved. Germline values: CDR1 MNHEY, CDR2 SMNVEV (reference sequence). This CDR3 contains 14 residues. Trimming shortened V by 7 bases and J by 1 base, and 12 bases separated the two germline ends. This chain's CDR3 is CASKTAHGTDTQYF. Written as DNA, the CDR3 is TGTGCCAGCAAAACAGCCCATGGCACAGATACGCAGTATTTT.

The chain combines TRBV18 with TRBJ2-7; TRBD1 matches 9 bases. The CDR3 is 12 amino acids. Trimming took 6 bases from V and 4 from J; bases not matched to a gene: 1. Germline V CDR1 and CDR2: KGHSH, LQKENI. The CDR3 DNA follows: TGTGCCAGCTCCGGGACAGGGTACGAGCAGTACTTC. Protein product: CASSGTGYEQYF.

This sequence joins TRBV27 and TRBJ2-7; 9 bases fit TRBD2. The CDR3 is made up of 14 amino acids. Germline V gene data show CDR1 as MNHEY and CDR2 as SMNVEV (reference sequence). Trimming removed 4 bases from V and 1 base from J; junction bases left unmatched: 2. The CDR3 protein is CASSYTSGSYEQYF. CDR3 bases: TGTGCCAGCAGTTATACTAGCGGGTCCTACGAGCAGTACTTC.

With regard to this clone: Distinct nucleotide sequences in the sample also encode this CDR3. In DNA form, the CDR3 reads TGTGCCAGCAGCGTCGGGGGAGGAACCGGGGAGCTGTTTTTT. This encodes CASSVGGGTGELFF. The genes are TRBV9 and TRBJ2-2; a weak D match, TRBD2 (6 bases). This CDR3 has 14 amino acids. Trimming stripped 2 bases from V and 5 bases from J, with 10 bases between. From germline, CDR1 is SGDLS and CDR2 YYNGEE.

This clone was picked up one time. The rearrangement uses TRBV5-1 and TRBJ2-7, with 9 bases lining up with TRBD2. Germline values: CDR1 SGHRS, CDR2 YFSETQ. The CDR3 runs 14 residues. Trimming cost V 4 bases and J 3 bases; bases outside gene matches: 5. The CDR3 sequence: CASSVSGSFYEQYF. The CDR3 DNA sequence: TGCGCCAGCAGCGTTAGCGGGAGCTTCTACGAGCAGTACTTC.

The chain couples TRBV5-6 to TRBJ2-1, with D tentatively TRBD1 (6 bases). V lost 4 bases to trimming and J lost 8 bases, with 22 bases between them. The CDR3 consists of 16 residues. From germline, CDR1 is SGHDT and CDR2 YYEEEE. The CDR3 DNA is TGTGCCAGCAGCCCGCTACAGGGTTTGGTGGGCGATGAGCAGTTCTTC. Translated, it gives CASSPLQGLVGDEQFF.

The genes are TRBV4-1 and TRBJ2-1; 11 bases match TRBD2. Germline loops: CDR1 MGHRA, CDR2 YSYEKL. V lost 1 base and J lost 7; bases outside the gene matches: 9. The CDR3 has 17 residues. CDR3 protein: CASSQVETSGTSNEQFF. The CDR3 DNA sequence: TGCGCCAGCAGCCAAGTAGAGACTAGCGGGACATCGAATGAGCAGTTCTTC.

The chain links TRBV19 to TRBJ2-5, with 7 bases lining up with TRBD1. Per germline, CDR1 LNHDA and CDR2 SQIVND (reference sequence). CDR3 size: 15 residues. J lost 4 bases, V lost 3 bases, and 8 bases had no gene match. The chain's CDR3 is CASSIARSGGETQYF. Written as DNA, the CDR3 is TGTGCCAGTAGTATCGCTAGGTCAGGGGGAGAGACCCAGTACTTC.

The V call is TRBV5-4, the J call TRBJ1-4, with D perhaps matching TRBD1 (5 bases). The germline V gene has CDR1 SGHNT and CDR2 YYREEE (reference sequence). The CDR3 totals 13 residues. The germline V and J ends were trimmed by 4 bases and 8 bases, with 12 bases remaining between them. DNA for the CDR3: TGTGCCAGCAGCGAGCAGGGAGGAGAAAAACTGTTTTTT. Its protein product is CASSEQGGEKLFF.

This sequence joins TRBV7-8 and TRBJ2-1; 9 bases match TRBD2. After removal of 1 base from V and 7 bases from J, the junction contained 8 bases not matched to a gene. The CDR3 contains 16 residues. Germline CDR1 reads SGHVS; CDR2 reads FQNEAQ. The CDR3 loop is CASSLGLREGHNEQFF. CDR3 sequence (DNA): TGTGCCAGCAGCTTAGGTTTGCGGGAGGGTCATAATGAGCAGTTCTTC.

The chain carries TRBV5-5 and TRBJ2-5; 13 nucleotides agree with TRBD2. V shed 3 bases and J 2 bases; nucleotides not matched to a gene: 1. Germline V gene sequence: CDR1 SGHKS, CDR2 YYEKEE (reference sequence). The CDR3 extends over 15 amino acids. CDR3: CASSSGLAGQETQYF. The CDR3 coding sequence is TGTGCCAGCAGCTCGGGACTAGCGGGACAAGAGACCCAGTACTTC.

This chain joins TRBV6-4 and TRBJ2-7, with 12 bases identical to TRBD2. CDR1 is MRHNA, CDR2 SNTAGT, per germline. This CDR3 contains 15 residues. The trim removed 5 bases at V and 0 bases at J, leaving 2 bases unmatched. The CDR3 nucleotides read TGTGCCAGCAGTTTGGGACTAGCGGGCTCCTACGAGCAGTACTTC. This sequence encodes CASSLGLAGSYEQYF.

The rearrangement uses TRBV4-1 and TRBJ2-7; D possibly corresponds to TRBD1 (6 bases). This CDR3 is built from 13 residues. Deletions cut 5 bases from V and 4 bases from J, with 12 bases between. Germline V gene lookup returns CDR1 MGHRA and CDR2 YSYEKL. CDR3: CASSNRVGYEQYF. The CDR3 bases are TGCGCCAGCAGCAACAGGGTAGGATACGAGCAGTACTTC.

The chain combines TRBV28 with TRBJ1-1; D gene uncertain. There are 10 residues in the CDR3. The V end was cut by 4 bases, the J end by 8 bases, with 5 bases between. Looked up from germline, CDR1 is MDHEN and CDR2 is SYDVKM. CDR3 in DNA: TGTGCCAGCAGTTCGACAGAAGCTTTCTTT. Translation: CASSSTEAFF.

CDR3 in amino acids: CASSFLGREYF. Written as DNA, the CDR3 is TGTGCCAGCAGCTTTCTTGGGAGGGAGTACTTC. The V call is TRBV5-6, the J call TRBJ2-7; 7 bases are a match to TRBD2. CDR3 size: 11 residues. Germline CDR1 reads SGHDT; CDR2 reads YYEEEE. Unmatched junction bases numbered 4, after V lost 2 bases and J lost 11 bases.

The V gene is TRBV28, the J gene TRBJ2-7; D perhaps matches TRBD1 (6 bases). Per germline, CDR1 MDHEN and CDR2 SYDVKM. The CDR3 contains 14 residues. Trimming removed 6 bases from V and 5 bases from J, with 17 bases in between. CDR3 sequence: CASSSKTGYHEQYF. The DNA for the CDR3 is TGTGCCAGCAGCTCTAAAACAGGGTACCACGAGCAGTACTTC. Variable domain in full (rest from reference TRBV28 and TRBJ2-7): DVKVTQSSRYLVKRTGEKVFLECVQDMDHENMFWYRQDPGLGLRLIYFSYDVKMKEKGDIPEGYSVSREKKERFSLILESASTNQTSMYLCASSSKTGYHEQYFGPGTRLTVT.

The V call is TRBV27, the J call TRBJ2-5; possibly TRBD1 for D (6 bases). The CDR3 sequence is 14 residues long. Germline CDR1 and CDR2: MNHEY and SMNVEV (reference sequence). V lost 5 bases and J 1 base, leaving 11 bases between the germline ends. CDR3 nucleotides: TGTGCCAGCAGTCTCTTGGACAGCCAAGAGACCCAGTACTTC. Amino acid sequence: CASSLLDSQETQYF.

V is TRBV9 and J is TRBJ1-3; TRBD1 matches 9 bases. J was trimmed by 4 bases and V by 4 bases; bases with no gene match: 12. The CDR3 consists of 17 residues. Germline V gene data show CDR1 as SGDLS and CDR2 as YYNGEE. The DNA for the CDR3 is TGTGCCAGCAGCCGGACAGGGGTCCCCGGGTCCGGAAACACCATATATTTT. The encoded protein is CASSRTGVPGSGNTIYF. Full variable domain (remainder filled in from reference TRBV9 and TRBJ1-3): DSGVTQTPKHLITATGQRVTLRCSPRSGDLSVYWYQQSLDQGLQFLIQYYNGEERAKGNILERFSAQQFPDLHSELNLSSLELGDSALYFCASSRTGVPGSGNTIYFGEGSWLTVV.

The chain links TRBV7-9 to TRBJ2-7; D is possibly TRBD2 (5 bases). Germline V CDR1 and CDR2: SEHNR, FQNEAQ (reference sequence). With 6 bases removed from V and 7 bases from J, the gap between germline ends came to 19 bases. CDR3 length: 14 residues. CDR3 coding DNA: TGTGCCAGCAGTCGTCCGGCGGGTTTTTCGGAGCAGTACTTC. This encodes CASSRPAGFSEQYF.